Here is one TCR beta chain with its context. Its antigen is currently unknown. The data originate from a study of CD8+ T cells in alopecia areata. Across the study: The investigators scored severity in treated patients by the percentage of affected scalp area. Study-wide results and caveats: Affected scalp, especially in alopecia totalis/universalis, had a higher clonality than normal scalp did.

After isolation, RNA underwent reverse transcription to generate cDNA as the sequencing template. Assay used: immunoSEQ multiplex PCR; TCRdb lists only in-frame clones, some missing. The sample lists more than 85,000 clones, about 64% occurring once. Documented treatment: oral pan-JAK inhibitor, 5-10 mg twice daily. Germline values: CDR1 SQVTM, CDR2 ANQGSEA. The V end lost 6 bases, the J end lost 3 bases, and 17 bases lay between the germline ends. The CDR3 covers 14 residues. J is TRBJ1-1 and V is TRBV29-1, with D perhaps matching TRBD1 (5 bases). The sample here was CD8+ T cells sorted from blood, taken at week 4, from a patient treated with tofacitinib. This sequence was found in a human donor with alopecia areata. The CDR3 DNA reads as TGCAGCGTCTCCGGGACCGCAAGCTACACTGAAGCTTTCTTT. This encodes CSVSGTASYTEAFF.